A single sample is the source of the 26 T cell receptor beta chains below, sequenced in a study of T cell repertoires in cytomegalovirus infection. These TCRs are of unknown antigen specificity. A single record per CDR3 protein comes from TCRdb applying MiXCR to the reads. This repertoire shows 600,000 to 700,000 distinct CDR3 sequences, roughly a third found once; its top ten account for 18%. Here the sequenced sample was cultured PBMCs, taken from culture after CMV antigen stimulation. The receptor source for this set is a human donor in good health (CMV status not recorded). Some clones in this sample may be carry-over from other donors' samples.

The V and J genes are TRBV10-3 and TRBJ1-2; D possibly corresponds to TRBD1 (6 bases). From germline, CDR1 is ENHRY and CDR2 SYGVKD. The CDR3 sequence is 14 residues long. With 6 bases removed from V and 2 bases from J, the gap between germline ends came to 13 bases. The CDR3 DNA sequence: TGTGCCATCAGACGGTCAGGGGAAAACTATGGCTACACCTTC. Translated, it gives CAIRRSGENYGYTF.

The chain joins TRBV7-8 to TRBJ1-2; D gene ambiguous. Trimming removed 7 bases from V and 1 base from J, with 25 bases in between. The CDR3 runs 18 residues. Per the germline V gene, CDR1 is SGHVS and CDR2 is FQNEAQ. CDR3 DNA sequence: TGTGCCAGCAACCCAGGAGGCTTCAGAAGGGCCCATAACTATGGCTACACCTTC. Amino acid sequence: CASNPGGFRRAHNYGYTF.

This clonotype was detected many times. The genes are TRBV7-9 and TRBJ2-3; D assignment may be TRBD1 or TRBD2 (5 bases each). The germline V gene encodes CDR1 SEHNR and CDR2 FQNEAQ (reference sequence). V shed 1 base and J shed 6 bases, with 11 bases lying between them. This CDR3 region has 14 residues. CDR3 loop: CASSLEKGRDTQYF. The CDR3 DNA reads as TGTGCCAGCAGCTTAGAAAAGGGACGGGATACGCAGTATTTT.

The chain couples TRBV6-2 or TRBV6-3 to TRBJ2-7, with a possible D match to TRBD2 (6 bases). Germline V gene sequence: CDR1 MNHEY, CDR2 SVGEGT. This CDR3 is 13 amino acids long. With 5 bases removed from V and 4 bases from J, the gap between germline ends came to 12 bases. The CDR3 DNA is TGTGCCAGCAGTGGAGGGTCAACTTACGAGCAGTACTTC. Its translation is CASSGGSTYEQYF.

This clonotype was observed a handful of times. The chain links TRBV19 to TRBJ1-2, with 7 bases matching TRBD1. The CDR3 runs to 14 residues. The germline CDR1 and CDR2 sequences are LNHDA and SQIVND (reference sequence). The J segment lost 7 bases and the V segment lost 3 bases, leaving 8 bases of the junction unmatched. The CDR3 sequence is CASSILTGSSGYTF. Here the CDR3 DNA reads TGTGCCAGTAGTATTCTGACAGGGTCTAGTGGCTACACCTTC.

The V call is TRBV12-3 or TRBV12-4, the J call TRBJ1-1; possibly TRBD1 for D (6 bases). CDR3 size: 11 residues. Trimming pared 8 bases from V and 5 bases from J, leaving 9 bases between. CDR3 DNA sequence: TGTGCCAGCGGAGGGGGGACTGAAGCTTTCTTT. It yields the protein CASGGGTEAFF.

This clonotype came up a few times. This chain connects TRBV12-3 or TRBV12-4 to TRBJ2-3, with 12 bases that match TRBD2. CDR3 size: 16 residues. Trimming at V came to 6 bases and at J to 8 bases, leaving 12 bases not matched to a gene. CDR3 sequence: CASSRPGLAGSATQYF. CDR3 DNA: TGTGCCAGCAGCCGACCGGGACTAGCGGGTTCTGCTACGCAGTATTTT.

This clonotype was detected a few times. The CDR3 DNA follows: TGTGCCAGCAGCTCAGGGGCTAGGGAGACCCAGTACTTC. It yields the protein CASSSGARETQYF. The gene calls are TRBV7-2 and TRBJ2-5; tentatively, D is TRBD1 (6 bases). V was trimmed by 4 bases and J by 5 bases, leaving 11 bases between them. Germline V CDR1 and CDR2: SGHTA, FQGNSA. The CDR3 totals 13 residues.

This sequence joins TRBV2 and TRBJ2-4, with D perhaps TRBD1 or TRBD2 (5 bases each). Trimming pared 4 bases from V and 5 bases from J, leaving 15 bases between. This CDR3 region has 15 residues. Germline CDR1 reads SNHLY; CDR2 reads FYNNEI. The CDR3 region is CASSGPGTDENIQYF. The CDR3, as DNA: TGTGCCAGCAGTGGCCCTGGGACGGACGAAAACATTCAGTACTTC.

This clonotype occurred many times. The chain carries TRBV7-6 and TRBJ2-7, with D uncertain. Germline values: CDR1 SGHVS, CDR2 FNYEAQ. Trimming pared 1 base from V and 5 bases from J, leaving 6 bases between. The CDR3 spans 12 residues. The CDR3 DNA reads TGTGCCAGCAGCTTAGTTTCCCACGAGCAGTACTTC. Translating gives CASSLVSHEQYF. The whole variable domain, remainder taken from reference TRBV7-6 and TRBJ2-7, is GAGVSQSPRYKVTKRGQDVALRCDPISGHVSLYWYRQALGQGPEFLTYFNYEAQQDKSGLPNDRFSAERPEGSISTLTIQRTEQRDSAMYRCASSLVSHEQYFGPGTRLTVT.

The gene calls are TRBV18 and TRBJ2-7; D ambiguous. Trimming removed 1 base at V and 3 bases at J, with 10 bases between. CDR1 and CDR2 from the germline V gene are KGHSH and LQKENI. The CDR3 runs to 14 residues. CDR3 sequence (DNA): TGTGCCAGCTCACCACGGTCCTCGAACTACGAGCAGTACTTC. Its translation is CASSPRSSNYEQYF.

The rearrangement joins TRBV20-1 to TRBJ1-5, with 10 bases lining up with TRBD1. The V and J ends lost 5 bases and 2 bases, in that order; junction bases with no gene match: 9. Looked up from germline, CDR1 is DFQATT and CDR2 is SNEGSKA (reference sequence). The CDR3 is 16 residues long. In nucleotides, the CDR3 is TGCAGTGCTCACTGGGGACAGGGGATGGGCAATCAGCCCCAGCATTTT. This sequence encodes CSAHWGQGMGNQPQHF.

This clonotype was recorded many times. The V call is TRBV7-2, the J call TRBJ2-7, with TRBD2 as a possible D gene (7 bases). Germline CDR1 and CDR2: SGHTA and FQGNSA. V dropped 5 bases and J dropped 3 bases, with 17 bases sitting between them. The CDR3 consists of 15 residues. Here the CDR3 reads CASSPVVGGGYEQYF. The CDR3 DNA reads as TGTGCCAGCAGCCCCGTGGTAGGGGGGGGCTACGAGCAGTACTTC.

The gene calls are TRBV2 and TRBJ2-1, with TRBD2 identical over 7 bases. The CDR3 has 16 residues. Losses at the gene ends were 5 bases for V and 6 bases for J; bases not matched to a gene: 13. Germline V gene lookup returns CDR1 SNHLY and CDR2 FYNNEI. The CDR3 is CASSPMLAAGVNEQFF. The CDR3 region has the DNA TGTGCCAGCAGTCCTATGTTAGCTGCGGGGGTCAATGAGCAGTTCTTC.

The chain uses TRBV20-1 and TRBJ1-2, with D possibly TRBD1 on 6 matching bases. The CDR3 has 15 residues. Trimming removed 0 bases from V and 9 bases from J, with 20 bases in between. The germline V gene encodes CDR1 DFQATT and CDR2 SNEGSKA (reference sequence). The CDR3 region has the DNA TGCAGTGCTAGAGAGAAGAGAACAGGGTTGAATCGCTACACCTTC. It is translated as CSAREKRTGLNRYTF.

This clonotype appeared many times. The chain employs TRBV7-2 and TRBJ2-7; D could derive from TRBD1 or TRBD2 (5 bases each). Germline CDR1 and CDR2: SGHTA and FQGNSA. The CDR3 contains 17 residues. V shed 1 base and J shed 9 bases, with 25 bases lying between them. The CDR3 region is CASSLVGTDKGSVRQYF. The CDR3 coding sequence is TGTGCCAGCAGCTTAGTAGGGACCGACAAGGGGTCGGTAAGGCAGTACTTC.

In its sample, this clonotype was seen a few times. The chain uses TRBV7-8 and TRBJ2-2; D is unresolved. Germline lookup yields CDR1 SGHVS and CDR2 FQNEAQ. Trimming removed 5 bases from V and 0 bases from J, with 13 bases in between. The length of the CDR3 is 16 residues. The CDR3 sequence is CASSPRTIANTGELFF. CDR3 coding DNA: TGTGCCAGCAGCCCCAGGACGATTGCGAACACCGGGGAGCTGTTTTTT.

V is TRBV3-1 and J is TRBJ2-3; perhaps TRBD2 as D (5 bases). Germline V gene lookup returns CDR1 LGHDT and CDR2 YNNKEL (reference sequence). This CDR3 is built from 15 residues. V lost 0 bases and J lost 3, with 10 bases in between. CDR3 sequence reads: CASSQERGLTDTQYF. The CDR3 nucleotides are TGTGCCAGCAGCCAAGAAAGAGGGCTAACAGATACGCAGTATTTT.

This chain connects TRBV11-2 to TRBJ2-7; 8 bases agree with TRBD2. This CDR3 has 17 amino acids. Germline V lookup: CDR1 SGHAT, CDR2 FQNNGV. V shed 1 base and J 3 bases; nucleotides not matched to a gene: 11. CDR3 DNA sequence: TGTGCCAGCAGCTTAGCGACTCCGGGACTAGGGGGCTACGAGCAGTACTTC. Protein sequence: CASSLATPGLGGYEQYF.

J is TRBJ1-1 and V is TRBV29-1; possibly TRBD1 for D (5 bases). The CDR3 length is 12 residues. The germline V gene encodes CDR1 SQVTM and CDR2 ANQGSEA. V dropped 0 bases and J dropped 8 bases, with 10 bases sitting between them. The CDR3 sequence is CSVEDQGPEAFF. CDR3 DNA: TGCAGCGTTGAAGATCAGGGACCAGAAGCTTTCTTT.

The sample holds many counts of this clonotype. This chain connects TRBV7-6 to TRBJ2-3; TRBD2 agrees at 7 bases. CDR1 and CDR2 (germline): SGHVS, FNYEAQ. This CDR3 has 16 amino acids. J lost 8 bases, V lost 0 bases, and 11 bases had no gene match. CDR3 region: CASSLAGGDAGVTQYF. The CDR3 nucleotides are TGTGCCAGCAGCTTAGCCGGTGGTGATGCGGGAGTTACGCAGTATTTT. Full variable domain (rest looked up from reference TRBV7-6 and TRBJ2-3): GAGVSQSPRYKVTKRGQDVALRCDPISGHVSLYWYRQALGQGPEFLTYFNYEAQQDKSGLPNDRFSAERPEGSISTLTIQRTEQRDSAMYRCASSLAGGDAGVTQYFGPGTRLTVL.

The rearrangement links TRBV19 to TRBJ2-2; tentatively, D is TRBD1 or TRBD2 (5 bases each). The V gene lost 7 bases and the J gene lost 6 bases, with 18 bases spanning the gap. Germline V lookup: CDR1 LNHDA, CDR2 SQIVND (reference sequence). CDR3 length: 15 amino acids. CDR3: CASTLGTFTPGELFF. The CDR3 bases are TGTGCCAGTACGCTCGGGACCTTTACACCCGGGGAGCTGTTTTTT.

The V and J genes are TRBV6-2 or TRBV6-3 and TRBJ2-5; TRBD2 matches 7 bases. After removal of 0 bases from V and 5 bases from J, the junction contained 9 bases not matched to a gene. Germline CDR1 reads MNHEY; CDR2 reads SVGEGT. CDR3 length equals 16 residues. CDR3 sequence: CASSYSGGLAGETQYF. The CDR3, as DNA: TGTGCCAGCAGTTACTCGGGAGGGCTCGCGGGTGAGACCCAGTACTTC.

The chain carries TRBV7-2 and TRBJ2-3, with D maybe TRBD2 (5 bases). Germline V lookup: CDR1 SGHTA, CDR2 FQGNSA. The ends were cut back, 5 bases at V and 5 bases at J, with 17 bases in the middle. This CDR3 comprises 15 residues. In nucleotides, the CDR3 is TGTGCCAGCAGCCCCGTCGAGGGCCCACGAGATACGCAGTATTTT. As protein: CASSPVEGPRDTQYF. Full variable domain (rest looked up from reference TRBV7-2 and TRBJ2-3): GAGVSQSPSNKVTEKGKDVELRCDPISGHTALYWYRQSLGQGLEFLIYFQGNSAPDKSGLPSDRFSAERTGGSVSTLTIQRTQQEDSAVYLCASSPVEGPRDTQYFGPGTRLTVL.

The genes are TRBV6-2 or TRBV6-3 and TRBJ2-4; 8 nucleotides align to TRBD1. This CDR3 is built from 15 residues. Germline loops: CDR1 MNHEY, CDR2 SVGEGT. The junction had 8 bases not matched to a gene; V was cut back by 2 bases and J by 8 bases. CDR3 residues: CASSYVDRAADIQYF. CDR3 DNA: TGTGCCAGCAGTTACGTGGACAGGGCGGCTGACATTCAGTACTTC.

This clonotype showed up just a few times. The chain couples TRBV4-1 to TRBJ2-7; the D gene is possibly TRBD2 (5 bases). CDR3 size: 15 residues. Trimming cost V 0 bases and J 2 bases, with 11 bases left between them. CDR1 MGHRA and CDR2 YSYEKL come from the germline V gene. The CDR3 loop is CASSQDPSGTYEQYF. CDR3 bases: TGCGCCAGCAGCCAAGATCCCAGCGGCACCTACGAGCAGTACTTC.